The rows below give T cell receptor beta chains drawn from one sample of a study of T-cell reconstitution after alpha-beta-depleted transplantation in children. Using its own MiXCR run on the PCR reads, TCRdb lists one record per CDR3 protein. This sample has about 400,000 distinct CDR3 sequences; roughly 21% occur once, and the top ten carry around 4%. The sample consisted of PBMCs from the stem cell graft donor, taken from the stem cell graft. The receptors shown here come from a human donor who donated a stem cell graft to a child with acute myeloid leukemia. CDR3s leave out the opening cysteine and the closing phenylalanine or tryptophan. Fields, in order: D gene, V gene, clone size, CDR3 protein. A D gene is named only where the DNA matches it firmly. Clone size is stated in some rows and not others, as once, few, many or a class when expanded.

.	TRBV20-1	many	SARPPSHNEQF
.	TRBV19	.	ATATGAYEQY
TRBD1	TRBV12-3/TRBV12-4	.	ASSRTGGAGNTIY
.	TRBV7-2	many	ASSQDPTYEQY
TRBD1	TRBV12-3/TRBV12-4	few	ASKGQGNTGELF
TRBD2	TRBV5-1	.	ASSIRGLAGGQTNYNEQF
TRBD2	TRBV12-3/TRBV12-4	few	APGASGSGGQY
TRBD2	TRBV7-2	.	ASSSPLGLAGDDEQY
TRBD2	TRBV29-1	many	SVGTSGVPSNEQF
.	TRBV27	.	ASRKRGENSPLH
TRBD2	TRBV10-3	few	AIGTSGLEDNEQF
.	TRBV15	many	ATSPPDQPQH
TRBD1	TRBV29-1	many	SGTGDTDTQY
.	TRBV29-1	.	SVEGAYTEAF
.	TRBV4-3	few	ASSPRGLQETQY
.	TRBV12-3/TRBV12-4	.	ASSLSSLSTSSYEQY
.	TRBV25-1	few	ASSHLGGRGYEQY
.	TRBV18	.	ASSAGLRGDTQY
.	TRBV20-1	few	SARGLEVIHEQY
.	TRBV9	.	ASSVAGTQQETQY
TRBD2	TRBV29-1	few	SVIGHSGGYNEQF
.	TRBV11-2	few	ASSLLTRESEQY
.	TRBV5-1	many	ASSILQGSDTQY
.	TRBV5-1	many	ASSLEGASTDTQY
TRBD2	TRBV30	few	AWSGRTSGGGYYEQY
.	TRBV6-5	.	ASTWLSSSYEQY
TRBD1	TRBV5-1	few	ASSFETGVDEQY
.	TRBV7-2	few	ASSLWLQKMTGELF
.	TRBV7-3	many	ASSLAGVINEQF
.	TRBV10-3	once	AITPTGRSGNTIY
TRBD1	TRBV14	.	ASSHVRGRLETQY
TRBD2	TRBV15	.	ATSRELAEGNEQF
TRBD2	TRBV5-1	many	ASSEGGSYNEQF
.	TRBV29-1	few	SIRYTGELF
TRBD2	TRBV12-3/TRBV12-4	few	ASSQLAGGSEQF
TRBD2	TRBV24-1	.	ATSVSGENEQF